This T cell receptor (beta chain) derives from a study of blood T cells in healthy people across ages (dated by TCRdb to between 2014 and 2017). Regarding the complete study: Template switching captured roughly one uniquely barcoded TCR beta cDNA molecule per two T cells in model experiments. The study measured age-related changes in TCR beta repertoire diversity using deep sequencing normalized with unique cDNA molecular identifiers. The donors were split into four age groups: young (average about 16 years), middle-aged (roughly 39), aged (62) and long-lived (roughly 86). To avoid experimental bias, donors of different ages were randomly spread across the sequencing lanes. The study analyzed two additional independent replicas of 1 million unique cDNA reads from the same blood draw for two donors, one aged 18 to 30 and one aged 80 or older. Points the paper makes about the study in general: Compared with the aged group, more naive CD4+ T cells, fewer expanded clones and increased TCR diversity were shown by the long-lived group, suggesting age selection. Bulk unsorted PBMC profiling prevented conclusive comparison of naive and antigen-experienced compartments. Observed TCR beta diversity correlated strongly with the percentage of naive T cells measured by flow cytometry. Total diversity estimates from one million sequenced T cells were considered lower bounds and underestimates. Because the CMV infection status of the donors was unknown, age-related changes in expanded clonotypes may potentially have been confounded. Observed TCR beta diversity per million T cells fell roughly linearly with age, and a significant reduction was already apparent by age about 36.

The CDR3 runs 20 amino acids, cysteine and phenylalanine included. The read is trimmed to its CDR3 DNA, 60 bases read in frame from base 1. Taken from the germline V gene (reference sequence), the CDR1 and CDR2 loops are MNHEY and SMNVEV. This clonotype occurred once. Its antigen specificity is not known. Possible read error: a much larger clone is one base away. Libraries were prepared through 5' RACE. Sequencing was carried out with an Illumina HiSeq 2500. A second roughly 6 to 12 cycle PCR used a sample-barcoded 5' primer and a J-beta primer mix. A template-switch 5' adaptor carrying 12 random nucleotides introduced a unique molecular identifier onto each TCR beta cDNA molecule. Each sample yielded at least 3 million CDR3-containing paired-end reads. First-strand cDNA was synthesized from all RNA with the Mint cDNA synthesis kit, primed by a TRBC-specific oligonucleotide. All cDNA was treated with uracil-DNA glycosylase and then went through a first 18-cycle PCR with the universal primers M1SS and BC2_uni_R. The authors' pipeline ran thus. For normalization, 1 million high-quality reads, each with a distinct molecular identifier, were randomly selected from each sample. Reads sharing molecular identifiers were discarded rather than binned into consensus sequences. MiTCR, run with a Q25 quality threshold and the strictest error-elimination algorithm, handled CDR3 identification, clonotype clustering and error correction. Lower-bound total TCR beta diversity was estimated with a nonparametric unseen species model using Euler transformation. The public sequencing data were trimmed at Q25 with fastp and processed into clonotypes with MiXCR by TCRdb, which kept only in-frame beta chains. CDR3 protein duplicates are merged, each entry listing the most common genes and DNA. Clone size and V and J calls follow TCRdb, not the original study. The sample includes hundreds of thousands of distinct CDR3 sequences, with 52% observed a single time. The ten top clones hold about 14% of the sample.

The 35 to 40 donors, aged roughly 6 to 95 years, were systemically healthy Caucasian individuals from Russia. Each donor gave around 9 milliliters of peripheral blood, collected into EDTA-treated Vacutainer tubes. Ficoll-Paque density-gradient centrifugation was used to isolate PBMCs, with at least 6.5 million per sample. Trizol reagent was used to extract total RNA from PBMCs, with at least 5 micrograms per sample. For every donor, flow cytometry on a PBMC aliquot measured the percentage of naive CD45RAhigh/CD27high T cells. Sequences were obtained from blood. The TCR sequence derives from a woman at least 80 years old in good health. The chain is encoded by TRBV27 joined to TRBJ2-6, with 9 middle bases fitting TRBD2. The nucleotide sequence reads as follows: TGTGTCAGCGGCCCACCGGGACTAGCCGTTTATAGCTCTGGGGCCAACGTCCTGACTTTC. Protein translation: CVSGPPGLAVYSSGANVLTF.